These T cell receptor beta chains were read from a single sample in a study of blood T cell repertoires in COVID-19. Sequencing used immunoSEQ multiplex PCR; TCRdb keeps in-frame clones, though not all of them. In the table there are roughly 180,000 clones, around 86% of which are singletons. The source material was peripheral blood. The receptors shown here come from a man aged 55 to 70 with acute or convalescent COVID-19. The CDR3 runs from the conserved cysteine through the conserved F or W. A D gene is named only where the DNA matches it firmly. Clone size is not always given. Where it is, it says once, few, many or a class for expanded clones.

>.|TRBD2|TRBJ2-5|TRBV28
CASRGGGGGQETQYF
TGTGCCAGCAGAGGCGGTGGGGGGGGCCAAGAGACCCAGTACTTC
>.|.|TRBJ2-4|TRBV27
CASSLSRWKGSTSIGWF
TGTGCCAGCAGTTTATCGCGGTGGAAGGGGTCGACGTCTATAGGGTGGTTC
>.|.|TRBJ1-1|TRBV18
CASSPPRHQGDTEAFF
TGTGCCAGCTCACCACCCCGTCATCAAGGGGACACTGAAGCTTTCTTT
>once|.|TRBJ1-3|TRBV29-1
CSVEGHRSGNTIYF
TGCAGCGTTGAAGGGCACCGCTCTGGAAACACCATATATTTT
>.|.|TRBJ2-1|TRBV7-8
CASSPTPGLRMDEQFF
TGTGCCAGCAGCCCGACCCCTGGGCTCCGAATGGATGAGCAGTTCTTC
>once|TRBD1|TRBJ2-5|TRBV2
CASSERGQGGETQYF
TGTGCCAGCAGTGAAAGGGGACAGGGGGGGGAGACCCAGTACTTC
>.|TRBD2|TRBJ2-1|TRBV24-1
CASSRPRGGRRGNEQFF
TGTGCCAGCAGCAGGCCAAGGGGCGGGAGGCGAGGCAATGAGCAGTTCTTC
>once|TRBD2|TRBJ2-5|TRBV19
CASSLGEGRETQYF
TGTGCCAGTAGTCTGGGGGAGGGGCGTGAGACCCAGTACTTC
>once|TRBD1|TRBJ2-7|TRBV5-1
CASSPTGGRSYEQYF
TGCGCCAGCAGTCCCACAGGGGGACGCTCCTACGAGCAGTACTTC
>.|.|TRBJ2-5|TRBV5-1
CASSREGGLETQYF
TGCGCCAGCAGCCGAGAGGGAGGATTGGAGACCCAGTACTTC
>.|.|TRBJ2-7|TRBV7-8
CASSLANSYEQYF
TGTGCCAGCAGCTTAGCGAACAGCTACGAGCAGTACTTC
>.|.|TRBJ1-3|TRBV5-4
CASSYRRSSGNTIYF
TGTGCCAGCAGCTATAGGCGGAGCTCTGGAAACACCATATATTTT
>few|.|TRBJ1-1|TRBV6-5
CASSWAGQGSEAFF
TGTGCCAGCAGTTGGGCAGGCCAGGGGTCTGAAGCTTTCTTT
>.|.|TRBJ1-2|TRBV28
CASSPGTLNGVYGYTF
TGTGCCAGCAGTCCCGGGACACTTAATGGGGTCTATGGCTACACCTTC
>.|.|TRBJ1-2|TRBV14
CASSQAGVRGRDGYTF
TGTGCCAGCAGCCAAGCAGGTGTAAGGGGAAGGGATGGCTACACCTTC
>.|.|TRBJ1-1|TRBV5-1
CASSPPGVNRGTEAFF
TGCGCCAGCAGCCCCCCGGGGGTCAACCGGGGCACTGAAGCTTTCTTT
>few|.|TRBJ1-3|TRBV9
CASSFTSQSSGNTIYF
TGTGCCAGCAGCTTCACCTCACAGAGCTCTGGAAACACCATATATTTT
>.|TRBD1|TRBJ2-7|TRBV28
CASRARDRYFYEQYF
TGTGCCAGCAGGGCCCGGGACAGATACTTCTACGAGCAGTACTTC
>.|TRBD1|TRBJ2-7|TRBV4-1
CASSHLGQGQYF
TGCGCCAGCAGCCATCTCGGACAGGGCCAGTACTTC
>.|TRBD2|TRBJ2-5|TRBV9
CASSVAGSLAGVAEETQYF
TGTGCCAGCAGCGTAGCTGGGTCGCTAGCGGGAGTCGCTGAAGAGACCCAGTACTTC
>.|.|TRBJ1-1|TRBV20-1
CSASLTEAFF
TGCAGTGCTAGCCTCACTGAAGCTTTCTTT
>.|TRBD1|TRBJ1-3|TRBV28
CASLDPGTGGNTIYF
TGTGCCAGTCTGGATCCCGGGACAGGTGGAAACACCATATATTTT
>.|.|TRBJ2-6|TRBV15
CATSRDRGWGGANVLTF
TGTGCCACCAGCAGAGATCGGGGTTGGGGTGGGGCCAACGTCCTGACTTTC
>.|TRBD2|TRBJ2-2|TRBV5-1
CASTPLPAGGSGELFF
TGCGCCAGCACCCCTCTCCCAGCGGGAGGGTCCGGGGAGCTGTTTTTT
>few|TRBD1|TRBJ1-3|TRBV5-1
CASSLETGGYGNTIYF
TGCGCCAGCAGCTTGGAGACAGGGGGCTATGGAAACACCATATATTTT
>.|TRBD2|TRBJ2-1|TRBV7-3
CASSRGGVPYNEQFF
TGTGCCAGCAGCCGTGGGGGGGTACCCTACAATGAGCAGTTCTTC
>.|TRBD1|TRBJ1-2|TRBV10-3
CATEGTGNYGYTF
TGTGCCACCGAAGGGACAGGTAACTATGGCTACACCTTC
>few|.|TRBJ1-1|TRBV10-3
CAISELGTYTEAFF
TGTGCCATCAGTGAGTTGGGCACCTACACTGAAGCTTTCTTT
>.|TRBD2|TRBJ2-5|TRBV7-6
CASSRTPSGREGETQYF
TGTGCCAGCAGCCGGACCCCTAGCGGGAGGGAAGGGGAGACCCAGTACTTC
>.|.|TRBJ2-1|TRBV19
CASSRRGPGTSGAFEQFF
TGTGCCAGTAGTAGAAGGGGGCCGGGGACTAGTGGTGCTTTTGAGCAGTTCTTC
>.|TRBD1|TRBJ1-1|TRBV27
CASSPWTGGTEAFF
TGTGCCAGCAGTCCCTGGACAGGGGGAACTGAAGCTTTCTTT
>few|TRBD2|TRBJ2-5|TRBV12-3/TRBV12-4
CASSQAGTGTQYF
TGTGCCAGCAGTCAAGCGGGAACCGGGACCCAGTACTTC
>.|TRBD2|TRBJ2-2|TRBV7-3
CASSLRMGVLAGNTGELFF
TGTGCCAGCAGCTTAAGGATGGGTGTGCTAGCGGGAAACACCGGGGAGCTGTTTTTT
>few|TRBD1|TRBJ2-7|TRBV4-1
CASSLGQGSYEQYF
TGCGCCAGCAGCCTCGGACAGGGCTCCTACGAGCAGTACTTC
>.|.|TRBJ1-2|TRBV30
CAWSVDIIPTYGYTF
TGTGCCTGGAGTGTAGATATCATTCCGACATATGGCTACACCTTC
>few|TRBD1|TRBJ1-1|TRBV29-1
CSVLPWTGSEAFF
TGCAGCGTTCTCCCCTGGACAGGGTCGGAAGCTTTCTTT
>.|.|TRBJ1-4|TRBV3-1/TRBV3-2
CASSQDKADEKLFF
TGTGCCAGCAGCCAAGATAAAGCGGATGAAAAACTGTTTTTT
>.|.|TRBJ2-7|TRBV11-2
CASSFSPGPPYEQYF
TGTGCCAGCAGCTTTTCCCCAGGTCCCCCCTACGAGCAGTACTTC
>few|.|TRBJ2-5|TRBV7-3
CASSLSGFGGETQYF
TGTGCCAGCAGCTTATCAGGGTTCGGTGGAGAGACCCAGTACTTC
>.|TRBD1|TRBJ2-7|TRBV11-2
CASSLDRDRGTSYEQYF
TGTGCCAGCAGCTTAGACCGGGACAGGGGGACCTCCTACGAGCAGTACTTC
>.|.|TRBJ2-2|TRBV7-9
CASSTGNTGELFF
TGTGCCAGCAGCACGGGGAACACCGGGGAGCTGTTTTTT
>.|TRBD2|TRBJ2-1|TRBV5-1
CASSLEVAGVGEQFF
TGCGCCAGCAGCTTGGAGGTAGCGGGAGTCGGTGAGCAGTTCTTC
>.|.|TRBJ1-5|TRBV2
CASKAGSGGNQPQHF
TGTGCCAGCAAGGCGGGTTCGGGTGGCAATCAGCCCCAGCATTTT
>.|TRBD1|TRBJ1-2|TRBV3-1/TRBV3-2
CASSHHGQAYGYTF
TGTGCCAGCAGCCACCATGGACAGGCTTATGGCTACACCTTC
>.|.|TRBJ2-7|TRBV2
CASTGGTDEQYF
TGTGCCAGCACCGGCGGAACCGACGAGCAGTACTTC
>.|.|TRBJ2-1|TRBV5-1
CASSPGGGATNEQFF
TGCGCCAGCAGCCCGGGGGGCGGGGCAACTAATGAGCAGTTCTTC
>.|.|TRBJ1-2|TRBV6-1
CASSEGRWYYGYTF
TGTGCCAGCAGTGAAGGGAGGTGGTACTATGGCTACACCTTC
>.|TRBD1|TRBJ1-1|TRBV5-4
CASSLDRAGTEAFF
TGTGCCAGCAGCCTGGACAGGGCAGGAACTGAAGCTTTCTTT
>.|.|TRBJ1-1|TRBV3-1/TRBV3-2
CASSPRALNTEAFF
TGTGCCAGCAGCCCGAGGGCCCTGAACACTGAAGCTTTCTTT
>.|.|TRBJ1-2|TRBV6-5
CASSYGTQAYYGYTF
TGTGCCAGCAGTTACGGCACTCAGGCTTACTATGGCTACACCTTC
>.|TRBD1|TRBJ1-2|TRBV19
CASSISARQGYGYTF
TGTGCCAGTAGTATATCGGCGCGACAGGGGTATGGCTACACCTTC
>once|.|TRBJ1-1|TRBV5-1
CASSSNGGGDMNTEAFF
TGCGCCAGCAGCTCAAACGGGGGTGGAGATATGAACACTGAAGCTTTCTTT
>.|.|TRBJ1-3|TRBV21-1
CASSKGAARSGNTIYF
TGTGCCAGCAGCAAAGGAGCGGCGAGGTCTGGAAACACCATATATTTT
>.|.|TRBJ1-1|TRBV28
CASSLTQRNTEAFF
TGTGCCAGCAGTCTGACACAGAGGAACACTGAAGCTTTCTTT
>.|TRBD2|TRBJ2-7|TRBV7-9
CASSSSQAGGLSEQYF
TGTGCCAGCAGCTCTTCTCAAGCGGGAGGTTTATCCGAGCAGTACTTC
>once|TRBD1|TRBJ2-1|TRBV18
CASSPGQNNEQFF
TGTGCCAGCTCACCGGGACAGAACAATGAGCAGTTCTTC
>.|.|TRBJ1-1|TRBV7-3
CASSKTSDRREAFF
TGTGCCAGCAGCAAAACGTCGGACAGACGCGAAGCTTTCTTT